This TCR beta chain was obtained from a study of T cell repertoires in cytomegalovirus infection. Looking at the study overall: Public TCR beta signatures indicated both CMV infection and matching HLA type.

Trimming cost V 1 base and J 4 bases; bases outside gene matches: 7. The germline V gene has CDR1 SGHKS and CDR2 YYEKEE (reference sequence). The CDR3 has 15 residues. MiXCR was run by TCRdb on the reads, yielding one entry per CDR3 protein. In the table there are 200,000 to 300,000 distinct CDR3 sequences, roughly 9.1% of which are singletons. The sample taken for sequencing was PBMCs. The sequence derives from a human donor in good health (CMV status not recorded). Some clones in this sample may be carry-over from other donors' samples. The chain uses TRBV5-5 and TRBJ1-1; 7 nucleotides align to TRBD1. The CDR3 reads CASSLSQGFLTEAFF. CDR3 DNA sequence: TGTGCCAGCAGCTTGTCACAGGGGTTTCTCACTGAAGCTTTCTTT. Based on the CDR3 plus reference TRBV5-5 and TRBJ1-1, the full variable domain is DAGVTQSPTHLIKTRGQQVTLRCSPISGHKSVSWYQQVLGQGPQFIFQYYEKEERGRGNFPDRFSARQFPNYSSELNVNALLLGDSALYLCASSLSQGFLTEAFFGQGTRLTVV.